This TCR beta chain came from a study of response to subunit inactivated influenza vaccine. Each CDR3 protein is one row after TCRdb ran MiXCR on the RT-PCR reads. The sample has roughly 550,000 distinct CDR3 sequences, approximately 22% seen once. Another study also made use of these data, one on T cells expressing NK-cell markers. This second study notes: 5'RACE template switching built TCR beta cDNA with unique molecular identifiers. In a few donors, dominant clonotypes made up about 25-65% of CD3+CD56-NKG2C+ cells. Uncertainty persisted over the HCMV specificity of expanded NKG2C+ T cell clones.

Specimen: CD4+ T cells sorted from PBMCs, collected 11 to 12 days after vaccination. The clonotype comes from a man over 45 who received an inactivated influenza vaccine.

The CDR3 sequence is CASSLQTGSKNIQYF. For the CDR3, the DNA is TGTGCCAGCAGCCTTCAGACAGGGTCCAAAAACATTCAGTACTTC. The chain uses TRBV3-1 and TRBJ2-4, with 7 nucleotides matching TRBD1. This CDR3 has 15 amino acids. CDR1 and CDR2 from the germline V gene are LGHDT and YNNKEL (reference sequence). The junction had 5 bases not matched to a gene; V was cut back by 4 bases and J by 2 bases.